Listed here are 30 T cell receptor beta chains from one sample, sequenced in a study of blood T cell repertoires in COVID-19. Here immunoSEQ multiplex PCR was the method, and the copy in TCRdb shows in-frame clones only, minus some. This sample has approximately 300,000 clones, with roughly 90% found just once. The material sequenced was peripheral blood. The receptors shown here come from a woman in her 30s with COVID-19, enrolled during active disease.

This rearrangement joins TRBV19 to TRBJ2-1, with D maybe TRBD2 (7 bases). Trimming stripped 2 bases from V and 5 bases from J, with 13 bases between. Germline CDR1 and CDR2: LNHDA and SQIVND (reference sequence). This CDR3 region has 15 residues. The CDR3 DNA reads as TGTGCCAGTAGTATAAACGGGGGGCTAAACAATGAGCAGTTCTTC. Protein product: CASSINGGLNNEQFF.

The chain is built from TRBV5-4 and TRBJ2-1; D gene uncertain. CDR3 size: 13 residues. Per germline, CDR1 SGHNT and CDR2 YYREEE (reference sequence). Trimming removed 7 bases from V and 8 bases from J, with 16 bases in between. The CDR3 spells CASRNQRLDEQFF. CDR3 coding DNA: TGTGCCAGCCGAAACCAACGGTTAGATGAGCAGTTCTTC.

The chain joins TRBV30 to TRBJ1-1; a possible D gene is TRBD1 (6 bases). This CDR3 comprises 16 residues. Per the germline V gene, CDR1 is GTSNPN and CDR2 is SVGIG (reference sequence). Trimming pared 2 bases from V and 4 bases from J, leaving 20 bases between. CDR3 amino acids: CAWSLRVRGGCTEAFF. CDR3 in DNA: TGTGCCTGGAGTCTACGCGTCAGGGGAGGGTGCACTGAAGCTTTCTTT.

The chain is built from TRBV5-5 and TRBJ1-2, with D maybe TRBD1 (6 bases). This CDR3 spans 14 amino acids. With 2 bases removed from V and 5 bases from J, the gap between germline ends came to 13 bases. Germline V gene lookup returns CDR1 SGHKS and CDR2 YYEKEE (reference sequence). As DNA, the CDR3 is TGTGCCAGCAGCTTACCCGGGACAAGGTATGGCTACACCTTC. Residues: CASSLPGTRYGYTF.

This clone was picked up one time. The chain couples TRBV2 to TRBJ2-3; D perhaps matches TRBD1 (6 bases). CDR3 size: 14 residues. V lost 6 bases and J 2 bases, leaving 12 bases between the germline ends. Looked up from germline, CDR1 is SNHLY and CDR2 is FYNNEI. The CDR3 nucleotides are TGTGCCAGCAGGCAGGGGTCTAACACAGATACGCAGTATTTT. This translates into CASRQGSNTDTQYF.

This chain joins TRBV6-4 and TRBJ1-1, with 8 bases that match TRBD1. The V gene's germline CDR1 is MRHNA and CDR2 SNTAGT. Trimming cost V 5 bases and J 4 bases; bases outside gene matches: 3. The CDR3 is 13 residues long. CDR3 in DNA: TGTGCCAGCAGTATCGACAGGGGCACTGAAGCTTTCTTT. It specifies CASSIDRGTEAFF.

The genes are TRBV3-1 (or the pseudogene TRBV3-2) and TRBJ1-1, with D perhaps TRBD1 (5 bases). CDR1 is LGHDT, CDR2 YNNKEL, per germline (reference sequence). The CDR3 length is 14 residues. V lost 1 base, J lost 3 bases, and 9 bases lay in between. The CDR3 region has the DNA TGTGCCAGCAGCCAAGGGAGGGGAGACACTGAAGCTTTCTTT. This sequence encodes CASSQGRGDTEAFF.

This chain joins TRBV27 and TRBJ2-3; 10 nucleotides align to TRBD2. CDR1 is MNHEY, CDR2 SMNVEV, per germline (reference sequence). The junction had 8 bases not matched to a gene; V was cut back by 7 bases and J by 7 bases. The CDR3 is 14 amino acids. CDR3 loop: CASNPSGGSYTQYF. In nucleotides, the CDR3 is TGTGCCAGCAATCCTAGCGGGGGATCATATACGCAGTATTTT.

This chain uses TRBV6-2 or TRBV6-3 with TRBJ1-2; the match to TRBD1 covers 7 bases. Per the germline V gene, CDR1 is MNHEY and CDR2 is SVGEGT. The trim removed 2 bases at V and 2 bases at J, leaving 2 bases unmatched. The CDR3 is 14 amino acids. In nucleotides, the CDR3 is TGTGCCAGCAGTTACGGCAGGGGGAACTATGGCTACACCTTC. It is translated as CASSYGRGNYGYTF.

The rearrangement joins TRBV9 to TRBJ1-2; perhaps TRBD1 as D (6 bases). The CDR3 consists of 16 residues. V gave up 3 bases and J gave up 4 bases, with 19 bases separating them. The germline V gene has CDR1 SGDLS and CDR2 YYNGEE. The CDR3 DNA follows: TGTGCCAGCAGCGGGGGGGGCCCCGGGACAACCTATGGCTACACCTTC. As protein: CASSGGGPGTTYGYTF.

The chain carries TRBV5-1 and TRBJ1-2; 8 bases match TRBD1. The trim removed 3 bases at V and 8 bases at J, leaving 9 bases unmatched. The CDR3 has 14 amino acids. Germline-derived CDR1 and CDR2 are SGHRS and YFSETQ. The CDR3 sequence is CASSSQGQGDGYTF. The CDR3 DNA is TGCGCCAGCAGCTCCCAAGGACAGGGAGACGGCTACACCTTC.

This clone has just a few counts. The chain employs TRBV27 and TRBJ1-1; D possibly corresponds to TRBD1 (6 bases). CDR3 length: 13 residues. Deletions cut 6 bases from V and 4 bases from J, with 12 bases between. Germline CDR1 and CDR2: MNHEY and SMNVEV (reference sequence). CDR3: CASSPNRVTEAFF. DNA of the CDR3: TGTGCCAGCAGCCCTAACAGGGTCACTGAAGCTTTCTTT.

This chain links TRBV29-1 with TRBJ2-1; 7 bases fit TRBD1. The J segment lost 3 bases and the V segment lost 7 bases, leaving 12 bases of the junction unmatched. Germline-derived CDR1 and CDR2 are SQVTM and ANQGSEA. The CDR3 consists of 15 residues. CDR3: CSARYRGEIYNEQFF. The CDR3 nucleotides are TGCAGCGCCCGATACAGGGGAGAAATCTACAATGAGCAGTTCTTC.

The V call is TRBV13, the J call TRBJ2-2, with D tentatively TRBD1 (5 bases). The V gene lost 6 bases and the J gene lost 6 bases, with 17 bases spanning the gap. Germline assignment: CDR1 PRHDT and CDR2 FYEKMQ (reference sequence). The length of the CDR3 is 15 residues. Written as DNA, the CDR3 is TGTGCCAGCAGAAGTCGTCGAGCAGGGCCCGGGGAGCTGTTTTTT. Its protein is CASRSRRAGPGELFF. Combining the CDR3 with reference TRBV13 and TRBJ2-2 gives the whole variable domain AAGVIQSPRHLIKEKRETATLKCYPIPRHDTVYWYQQGPGQDPQFLISFYEKMQSDKGSIPDRFSAQQFSDYHSELNMSSLELGDSALYFCASRSRRAGPGELFFGEGSRLTVL.

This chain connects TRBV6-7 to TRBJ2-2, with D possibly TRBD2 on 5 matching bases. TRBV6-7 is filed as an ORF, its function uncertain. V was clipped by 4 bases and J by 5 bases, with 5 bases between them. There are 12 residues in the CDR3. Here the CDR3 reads CASSWRTGELFF. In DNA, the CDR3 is TGTGCCAGCAGTTGGAGGACCGGGGAGCTGTTTTTT.

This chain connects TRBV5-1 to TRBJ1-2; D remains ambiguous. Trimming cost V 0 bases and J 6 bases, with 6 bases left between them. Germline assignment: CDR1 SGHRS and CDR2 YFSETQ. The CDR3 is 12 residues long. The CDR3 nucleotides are TGCGCCAGCAGCTTGGAACAGCATGGCTACACCTTC. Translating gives CASSLEQHGYTF.

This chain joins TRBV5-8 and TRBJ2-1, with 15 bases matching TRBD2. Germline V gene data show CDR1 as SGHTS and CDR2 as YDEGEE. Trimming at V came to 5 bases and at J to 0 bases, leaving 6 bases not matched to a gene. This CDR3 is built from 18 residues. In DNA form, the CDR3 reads TGTGCCAGCAGGTCAGGACTAGCGGGGGGGAGCTCCTACAATGAGCAGTTCTTC. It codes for CASRSGLAGGSSYNEQFF.

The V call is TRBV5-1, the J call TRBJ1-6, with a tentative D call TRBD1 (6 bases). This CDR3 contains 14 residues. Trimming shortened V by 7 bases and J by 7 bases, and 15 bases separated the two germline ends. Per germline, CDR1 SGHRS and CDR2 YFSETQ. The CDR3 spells CASAPGRGNSPLHF. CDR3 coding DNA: TGCGCCAGCGCACCGGGCAGGGGAAATTCACCCCTCCACTTT.

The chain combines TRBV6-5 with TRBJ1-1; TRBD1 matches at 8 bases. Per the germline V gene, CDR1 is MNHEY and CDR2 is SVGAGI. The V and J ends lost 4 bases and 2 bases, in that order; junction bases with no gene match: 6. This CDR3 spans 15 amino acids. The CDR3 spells CASSSTGGGNTEAFF. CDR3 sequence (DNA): TGTGCCAGCAGTTCTACAGGGGGTGGAAACACTGAAGCTTTCTTT.

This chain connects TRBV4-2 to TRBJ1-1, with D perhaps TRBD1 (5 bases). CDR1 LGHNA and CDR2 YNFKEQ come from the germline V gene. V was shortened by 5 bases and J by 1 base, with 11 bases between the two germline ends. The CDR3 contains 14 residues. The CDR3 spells CASSKQARNTEAFF. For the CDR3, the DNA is TGTGCCAGCAGCAAACAGGCTCGGAACACTGAAGCTTTCTTT.

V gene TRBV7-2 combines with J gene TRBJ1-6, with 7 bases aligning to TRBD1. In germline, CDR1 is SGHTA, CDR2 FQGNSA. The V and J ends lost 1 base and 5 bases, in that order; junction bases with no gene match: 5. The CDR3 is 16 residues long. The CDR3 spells CASSLGGQANNSPLHF. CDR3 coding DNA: TGTGCCAGCAGCTTAGGAGGACAGGCGAATAATTCACCCCTCCACTTT.

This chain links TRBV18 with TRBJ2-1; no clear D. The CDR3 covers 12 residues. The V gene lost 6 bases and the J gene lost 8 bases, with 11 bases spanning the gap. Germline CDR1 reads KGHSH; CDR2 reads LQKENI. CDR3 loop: CASSLYVDEQFF. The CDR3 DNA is TGTGCCAGCTCCCTCTACGTAGATGAGCAGTTCTTC.

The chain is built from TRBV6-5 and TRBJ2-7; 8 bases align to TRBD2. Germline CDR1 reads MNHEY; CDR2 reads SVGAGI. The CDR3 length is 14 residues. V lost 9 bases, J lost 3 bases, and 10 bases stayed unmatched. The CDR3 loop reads CARTPGGSNYEQYF. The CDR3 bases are TGTGCCAGGACGCCGGGAGGGTCTAACTACGAGCAGTACTTC.

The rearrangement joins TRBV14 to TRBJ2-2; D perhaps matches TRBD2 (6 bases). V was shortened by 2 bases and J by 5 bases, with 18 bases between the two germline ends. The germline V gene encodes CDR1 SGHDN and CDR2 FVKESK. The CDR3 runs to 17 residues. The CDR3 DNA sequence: TGTGCCAGCAGCCAAAACCCGCCGGGACTGATTACCGGGGAGCTGTTTTTT. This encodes CASSQNPPGLITGELFF.

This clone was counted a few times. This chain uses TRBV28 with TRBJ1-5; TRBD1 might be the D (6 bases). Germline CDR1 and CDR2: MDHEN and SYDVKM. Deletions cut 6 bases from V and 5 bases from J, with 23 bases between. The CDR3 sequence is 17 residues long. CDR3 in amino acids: CASSTRVGARIDQPQHF. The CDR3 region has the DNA TGTGCCAGCAGCACCCGGGTGGGGGCGCGTATCGATCAGCCCCAGCATTTT.

This CDR3 is CASSFGTSWITEAFF. In DNA, the CDR3 is TGTGCCAGCAGCTTCGGGACTTCTTGGATTACTGAAGCTTTCTTT. The rearrangement links TRBV7-2 to TRBJ1-1; tentative D call: TRBD1 (5 bases). V lost 3 bases and J lost 5, with 16 bases in between. CDR3 length: 15 residues. Germline V gene data show CDR1 as SGHTA and CDR2 as FQGNSA.

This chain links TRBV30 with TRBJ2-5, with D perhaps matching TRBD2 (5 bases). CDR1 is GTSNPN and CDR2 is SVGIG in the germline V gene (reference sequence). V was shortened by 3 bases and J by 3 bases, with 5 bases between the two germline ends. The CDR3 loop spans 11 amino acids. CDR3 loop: CAWRAEETQYF. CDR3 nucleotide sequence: TGTGCCTGGAGAGCGGAAGAGACCCAGTACTTC.

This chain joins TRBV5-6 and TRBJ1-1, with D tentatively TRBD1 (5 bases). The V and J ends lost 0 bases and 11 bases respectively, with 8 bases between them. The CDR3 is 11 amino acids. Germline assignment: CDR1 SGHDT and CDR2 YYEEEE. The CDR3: CASSLAGSAFF. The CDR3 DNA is TGTGCCAGCAGCTTGGCAGGGTCGGCTTTCTTT. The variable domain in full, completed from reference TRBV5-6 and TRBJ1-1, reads DAGVTQSPTHLIKTRGQQVTLRCSPKSGHDTVSWYQQALGQGPQFIFQYYEEEERQRGNFPDRFSGHQFPNYSSELNVNALLLGDSALYLCASSLAGSAFFGQGTRLTVV.

CDR3 in amino acids: CASSQVTTTQYF. The CDR3 region has the DNA TGTGCCAGCAGCCAAGTTACGACAACGCAGTATTTT. The gene calls are TRBV3-1 (or the pseudogene TRBV3-2) and TRBJ2-3, with unresolved D. The CDR3 contains 12 residues. V shed 1 base and J shed 9 bases, with 8 bases lying between them. Germline lookup yields CDR1 LGHDT and CDR2 YNNKEL (reference sequence).

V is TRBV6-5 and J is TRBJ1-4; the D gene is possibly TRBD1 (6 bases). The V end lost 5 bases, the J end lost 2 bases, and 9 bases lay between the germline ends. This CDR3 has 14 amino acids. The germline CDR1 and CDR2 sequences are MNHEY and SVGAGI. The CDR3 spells CASSRGSTNEKLFF. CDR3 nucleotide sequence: TGTGCCAGCAGTAGGGGGTCGACTAATGAAAAACTGTTTTTT.